This T cell receptor (beta chain) appears in the sequencing data of a study of blood T cell repertoires in COVID-19. Clones were sequenced by immunoSEQ multiplex PCR, and TCRdb holds only the in-frame ones, with some missing. The profile shows a few hundred thousand clones, about 91% of them singletons. Germline V gene lookup returns CDR1 SEHNR and CDR2 FQNEAQ (reference sequence). The CDR3 extends over 15 amino acids. V lost 2 bases to trimming and J lost 5 bases; unmatched junction nucleotides: 5. The chain is built from TRBV7-9 and TRBJ2-1; TRBD2 agrees at 8 bases. Sequenced sample: peripheral blood. This clonotype originated in a person under 35 with COVID-19, enrolled during active disease. The CDR3 protein is CASSLLLAENNEQFF. CDR3 sequence (DNA): TGTGCCAGCAGCTTATTACTAGCGGAGAACAATGAGCAGTTCTTC.